Listed below are T cell receptor beta chains from one sample, sequenced in a study of beta chain features in type 1 diabetes. Sequencing used immunoSEQ multiplex PCR; TCRdb keeps in-frame clones, though not all of them. The sample records roughly 220,000 clones, roughly 17% being singletons. Sequenced material: naive CD4+ T cells from blood. The receptors shown here come from a man aged 25-45 years with type 1 diabetes. CDR3s include the opening cysteine and the closing phenylalanine or tryptophan. Fields, in order: J gene, V gene, CDR3 length, clone size, D gene, CDR3 DNA, CDR3 protein. D genes are given only for firm matches. Clone size is given for some rows only: seen once, a few or many times, or a class if the clone is expanded.

TRBJ2-4 | TRBV19 | 14 | few | . | TGTGCCAGTTCTCTCAAGGCACCAAAAAACATTCAGTACTTC | CASSLKAPKNIQYF
TRBJ1-6 | TRBV29-1 | 12 | . | . | TGCAGCGTTCGCACAGGGAGTTCACCCCTCCACTTT | CSVRTGSSPLHF
TRBJ2-7 | TRBV9 | 14 | . | . | TGTGCCAGCAGCGTAGGTCCCGGGTCCTACGAGCAGTACTTC | CASSVGPGSYEQYF
TRBJ2-1 | TRBV21-1 | 17 | few | . | TGTGCCAGCAGCAAAGACCAAGCGGAAGAAGTCAACAATGAGCAGTTCTTC | CASSKDQAEEVNNEQFF
TRBJ2-1 | TRBV11-2 | 13 | . | . | TGTGCCAGCAGCTTAGATCCCGGGAATGAGCAGTTCTTC | CASSLDPGNEQFF
TRBJ2-5 | TRBV5-1 | 14 | . | . | TGCGCCAGCAGCTTGATGGACGGGAGAGAGACCCAGTACTTC | CASSLMDGRETQYF
TRBJ1-1 | TRBV5-1 | 12 | . | . | TGCGCCAGCAGCTTGTCGAACACTGAAGCTTTCTTT | CASSLSNTEAFF
TRBJ1-2 | TRBV29-1 | 11 | few | . | TGCAGCGTTTGGCGGGAGGATGGCTACACCTTC | CSVWREDGYTF
TRBJ2-3 | TRBV7-2 | 12 | few | TRBD1 | TGTGCCAGCAGCTCAGGGGGAGATACGCAGTATTTT | CASSSGGDTQYF
TRBJ1-4 | TRBV28 | 14 | few | TRBD1 | TGTGCCAGCAGTCAGGGACAGGGAGGTGAAAAACTGTTTTTT | CASSQGQGGEKLFF
TRBJ1-3 | TRBV4-1 | 14 | . | . | TGCGCCAGCAGCCGAGAGACGCAAGGAAACACCATATATTTT | CASSRETQGNTIYF
TRBJ1-5 | TRBV29-1 | 13 | . | TRBD1 | TGCAGCGTTCGACAGGGAGAGAATCAGCCCCAGCATTTT | CSVRQGENQPQHF
TRBJ2-7 | TRBV4-1 | 16 | few | TRBD2 | TGCGCCAGCAGCCAAGTAAGGGCGGGAGGGCCCTACGAGCAGTACTTC | CASSQVRAGGPYEQYF
TRBJ2-1 | TRBV18 | 15 | . | TRBD2 | TGTGCCAGCTCACCCCCACTAGCGGGAGGGGATGAGCAGTTCTTC | CASSPPLAGGDEQFF
TRBJ2-7 | TRBV29-1 | 13 | . | . | TGCAGCGTTGAAGTAACTGGTACCTACGAGCAGTACTTC | CSVEVTGTYEQYF
TRBJ2-3 | TRBV14 | 11 | few | TRBD2 | TGTGCCAGCAGCGACCGGGGAGGGCCAGATTTT | CASSDRGGPDF
TRBJ1-1 | TRBV25-1 | 16 | few | . | TGTGCCAGCAGTGGACTGCCCGGGACGGGGAACACTGAAGCTTTCTTT | CASSGLPGTGNTEAFF